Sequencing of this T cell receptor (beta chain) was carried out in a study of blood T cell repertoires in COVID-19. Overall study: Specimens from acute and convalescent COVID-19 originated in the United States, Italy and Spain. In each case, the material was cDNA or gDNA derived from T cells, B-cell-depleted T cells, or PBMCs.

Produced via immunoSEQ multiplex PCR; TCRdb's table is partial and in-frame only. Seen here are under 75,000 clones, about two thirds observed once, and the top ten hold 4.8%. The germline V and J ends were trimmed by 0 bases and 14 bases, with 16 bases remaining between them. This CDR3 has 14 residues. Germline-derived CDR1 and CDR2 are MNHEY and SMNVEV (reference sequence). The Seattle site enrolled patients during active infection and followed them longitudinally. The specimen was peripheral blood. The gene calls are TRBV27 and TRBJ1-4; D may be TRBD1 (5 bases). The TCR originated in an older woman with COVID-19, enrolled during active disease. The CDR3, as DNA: TGTGCCAGCAGTTTATCCCGGCTCGGGGGGAAGCTGTTTTTT. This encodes CASSLSRLGGKLFF. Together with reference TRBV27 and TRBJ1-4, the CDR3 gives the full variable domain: EAQVTQNPRYLITVTGKKLTVTCSQNMNHEYMSWYRQDPGLGLRQIYYSMNVEVTDKGDVPEGYKVSRKEKRNFPLILESPSPNQTSLYFCASSLSRLGGKLFFGSGTQLSVL.